This paragraph reports one T cell receptor beta chain. Its target is unknown. The sample belongs to a study of human T cells and chemical hapten exposure. Time point in this sample: patch test 2, 6 weeks after DPC sensitization. Treatment given: therapeutic diphenylcyclopropenone sensitization with weekly scalp DPC. V lost 6 bases to trimming and J lost 0 bases, with 11 bases between them. The germline V gene encodes CDR1 SGHTA and CDR2 FQGTGA. This CDR3 region has 14 residues. Findings of the study overall: Significantly more large CDR3 similarity clusters were formed by expanded TCRs than by controls.

Within the library, unique molecular identifiers were attached to each individual cDNA molecule. Via MiXCR, TCRdb re-called the RACE reads, giving one row per CDR3 protein. The sample has about 140,000 distinct CDR3 sequences, over 9.5% seen once; the top ten hold 1.2% to 1.5%. This receptor was identified in a woman between 45 and 60 years old with alopecia areata. Some clones in this sample may be carry-over from other donors' samples. The sequenced sample was whole blood, obtained in connection with sensitization to the hapten diphenylcyclopropenone (DPC). The V call is TRBV7-3, the J call TRBJ1-1, with D possibly TRBD1 on 5 matching bases. CDR3 in amino acids: CASRPDSVNTEAFF. CDR3 nucleotide sequence: TGTGCCAGCAGACCCGACAGTGTGAACACTGAAGCTTTCTTT.